What follows are 17 T cell receptor beta chains derived from one specimen sequenced in a study of blood T cell repertoires in COVID-19. Generated by immunoSEQ multiplex PCR, the TCRdb table keeps only in-frame clones and is missing some. The data hold approximately 80,000 clones, with 65% to 90% observed a single time. Sequencing was carried out using peripheral blood. The receptors stem from a middle-aged man with COVID-19, enrolled during active disease.

About this clone itself: A junction boundary mismatches the germline segment, possibly from a read error. V is TRBV7-7 and J is TRBJ2-5; TRBD1 aligns across 8 bases. This CDR3 is 15 amino acids long. Germline CDR1 and CDR2: SSHAT and FNYEAQ (reference sequence). CDR3: CASSSGQGRMETQYF. CDR3 coding DNA: TGTGCTAGCAGCTCTGGACAGGGAAGGATGGAGACCCAGTACTTC.

Only one count was recorded for this clone. The chain combines TRBV19 with TRBJ2-1; D possibly corresponds to TRBD2 (5 bases). With 0 bases removed from V and 7 bases from J, the gap between germline ends came to 7 bases. The germline gives CDR1 LNHDA, CDR2 SQIVND (reference sequence). The CDR3 extends over 13 amino acids. This CDR3 is CASSIDRGNEQFF. DNA of the CDR3: TGTGCCAGTAGTATAGATCGGGGAAATGAGCAGTTCTTC.

This sequence joins TRBV5-5 and TRBJ2-1; 8 positions agree with TRBD1. CDR3 length: 15 residues. Losses at the gene ends were 0 bases for V and 7 bases for J; bases not matched to a gene: 6. From germline, CDR1 is SGHKS and CDR2 YYEKEE (reference sequence). The CDR3 nucleotides are TGTGCCAGCAGCTTGGTACCAGGGGGCGTTAATGAGCAGTTCTTC. It codes for CASSLVPGGVNEQFF.

The chain recombines TRBV12-3 or TRBV12-4 with TRBJ1-5, with D uncertain. This CDR3 spans 11 amino acids. V lost 3 bases, J lost 9 bases, and 6 bases lay in between. The CDR3 sequence is CASSFRGPQHF. CDR3 DNA sequence: TGTGCCAGCAGTTTCCGGGGGCCCCAGCATTTT.

The chain has TRBV21-1 and TRBJ1-2; TRBD1 is taken as the D call from the table, unchecked against the DNA. TRBV21-1 is tagged as a pseudogene. This CDR3 region has 16 residues. The chain's CDR3 is CASSKVGGGCNYGYTF. In DNA, the CDR3 is TGTGCCAGCAGCAAAGTTGGAGGGGGCTGCAACTATGGCTACACCTTC.

The chain carries TRBV28 and TRBJ2-2; D perhaps matches TRBD1 (6 bases). From germline, CDR1 is MDHEN and CDR2 SYDVKM. The CDR3 covers 15 residues. Trimming pared 4 bases from V and 0 bases from J, leaving 9 bases between. The CDR3 DNA follows: TGTGCCAGCAGTTACGGACAGCCGAACACCGGGGAGCTGTTTTTT. Amino acids: CASSYGQPNTGELFF.

The J gene is TRBJ1-2, the V gene TRBV9; 9 bases line up with TRBD1. With 1 base clipped from V and 6 bases from J, the junction kept 7 bases outside the gene matches. This CDR3 is built from 15 residues. The germline V gene has CDR1 SGDLS and CDR2 YYNGEE. CDR3 region: CASSVTTGTGHGYTF. Here the CDR3 DNA reads TGTGCCAGCAGCGTAACTACCGGGACAGGGCATGGCTACACCTTC.

The chain links TRBV29-1 to TRBJ1-1; D perhaps matches TRBD1 (5 bases). V lost 4 bases and J 4 bases, leaving 16 bases between the germline ends. The CDR3 covers 14 residues. Per the germline V gene, CDR1 is SQVTM and CDR2 is ANQGSEA. CDR3: CSVASGALSTEAFF. DNA of the CDR3: TGCAGCGTTGCTAGCGGGGCGCTGAGCACTGAAGCTTTCTTT.

The chain carries TRBV3-1 (or the pseudogene TRBV3-2) and TRBJ2-5, with 7 positions matching TRBD1. From germline, CDR1 is LGHDT and CDR2 YNNKEL (reference sequence). V lost 2 bases to trimming and J lost 0 bases; unmatched junction nucleotides: 3. The CDR3 has 15 amino acids. The CDR3 nucleotides read TGTGCCAGCAGCCAAATGACAGGGCACCAAGAGACCCAGTACTTC. As protein: CASSQMTGHQETQYF.

This chain uses TRBV2 with TRBJ2-1, with D tentatively TRBD1 (6 bases). V was trimmed by 5 bases and J by 12 bases, leaving 11 bases between them. CDR1 is SNHLY, CDR2 FYNNEI, per germline. CDR3 length: 11 amino acids. The CDR3 here is CASSQGPGQFF. In nucleotides, the CDR3 is TGTGCCAGCAGTCAGGGGCCGGGGCAGTTCTTC.

In DNA, the CDR3 is TGTGCCAGCAGCCAAACTAGCGTCGAAATCTACGAGCAGTACTTC. The encoded protein is CASSQTSVEIYEQYF. The chain links TRBV3-1 (or the pseudogene TRBV3-2) to TRBJ2-7; 7 nucleotides align to TRBD2. After removal of 2 bases from V and 3 bases from J, the junction contained 7 bases not matched to a gene. Per germline, CDR1 LGHDT and CDR2 YNNKEL (reference sequence). This CDR3 region has 15 residues.

V gene TRBV28 combines with J gene TRBJ1-6; D is possibly TRBD1 (6 bases). This CDR3 comprises 13 residues. Looked up from germline, CDR1 is MDHEN and CDR2 is SYDVKM. Trimming left V 6 bases short and J 13 bases short, with 16 bases between. CDR3 in amino acids: CASSQGGVSPLHF. The DNA of the CDR3 is TGTGCCAGCAGCCAAGGGGGAGTTTCGCCCCTCCACTTT. Full variable domain (rest looked up from reference TRBV28 and TRBJ1-6): DVKVTQSSRYLVKRTGEKVFLECVQDMDHENMFWYRQDPGLGLRLIYFSYDVKMKEKGDIPEGYSVSREKKERFSLILESASTNQTSMYLCASSQGGVSPLHFGNGTRLTVT.

The V gene is TRBV5-1, the J gene TRBJ2-7; the D gene is possibly TRBD2 (6 bases). The V gene lost 0 bases and the J gene lost 9 bases, with 16 bases spanning the gap. This CDR3 spans 14 amino acids. CDR1 SGHRS and CDR2 YFSETQ come from the germline V gene. CDR3 in DNA: TGCGCCAGCAGCTTGGAGACGGGAGCGGTGGGGCAGTACTTC. This translates into CASSLETGAVGQYF.

The chain uses TRBV13 and TRBJ2-2; D gene unclear. Per germline, CDR1 PRHDT and CDR2 FYEKMQ (reference sequence). The CDR3 covers 15 residues. V was shortened by 6 bases and J by 11 bases, with 22 bases between the two germline ends. In nucleotides, the CDR3 is TGTGCCAGCAGTCCTCCCTCCGGGTTAAACGCCGAGCTGTTTTTT. It codes for CASSPPSGLNAELFF.

CDR3 in amino acids: CASRRDPGLQTDTQYF. CDR3 bases: TGTGCCAGCAGACGGGACCCGGGACTTCAGACAGATACGCAGTATTTT. The V gene is TRBV5-4, the J gene TRBJ2-3; maybe TRBD2 (6 bases). This CDR3 has 16 amino acids. Per germline, CDR1 SGHNT and CDR2 YYREEE (reference sequence). V lost 5 bases and J 3 bases, leaving 19 bases between the germline ends.

The chain recombines TRBV4-1 with TRBJ2-2, with D perhaps matching TRBD2 (6 bases). Trimming left V 2 bases short and J 10 bases short, with 17 bases between. The CDR3 totals 15 residues. Germline CDR1 reads MGHRA; CDR2 reads YSYEKL. CDR3 nucleotide sequence: TGCGCCAGCAGCCAATACTTGGAGGGCGGGGTGGAGCTGTTTTTT. Protein: CASSQYLEGGVELFF.

The chain couples TRBV19 to TRBJ2-1; D may be TRBD2 (6 bases). The germline V gene encodes CDR1 LNHDA and CDR2 SQIVND (reference sequence). Deletions cut 5 bases from V and 7 bases from J, with 21 bases between. CDR3 size: 16 residues. CDR3 nucleotide sequence: TGTGCCAGTAGTCCTCGGAGAAACCCCGGGGGAAATGAGCAGTTCTTC. Translating gives CASSPRRNPGGNEQFF.